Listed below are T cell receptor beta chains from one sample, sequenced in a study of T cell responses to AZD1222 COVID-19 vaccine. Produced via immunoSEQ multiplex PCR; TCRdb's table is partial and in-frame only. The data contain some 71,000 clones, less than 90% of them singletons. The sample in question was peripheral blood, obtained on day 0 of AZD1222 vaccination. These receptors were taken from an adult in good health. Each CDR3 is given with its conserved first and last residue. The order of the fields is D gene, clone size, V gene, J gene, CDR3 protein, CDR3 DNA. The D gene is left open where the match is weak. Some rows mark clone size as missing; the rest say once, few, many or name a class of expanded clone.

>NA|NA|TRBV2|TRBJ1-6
CASSEGYRRNSPLHF
TGTGCCAGCAGTGAGGGATATAGGCGCAATTCACCCCTCCACTTT
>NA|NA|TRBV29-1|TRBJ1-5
CSAQAAGNQPQHF
TGCAGCGCCCAGGCGGCCGGGAATCAGCCCCAGCATTTT
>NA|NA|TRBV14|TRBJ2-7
CASSHARASFSGTDAYEQYF
TGTGCCAGCAGCCACGCCCGCGCGTCGTTCTCCGGGACGGACGCCTACGAGCAGTACTTC
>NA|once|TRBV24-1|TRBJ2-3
CATSIGVTTTDTQYF
TGTGCCACCAGTATTGGTGTAACGACCACAGATACGCAGTATTTT
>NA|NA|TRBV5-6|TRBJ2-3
CASSFSPDPHSADTQYF
TGTGCCAGCAGCTTCTCGCCGGACCCCCACTCAGCAGATACGCAGTATTTT
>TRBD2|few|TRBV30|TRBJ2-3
CAWTSGADTQYF
TGTGCCTGGACTAGCGGGGCAGATACGCAGTATTTT
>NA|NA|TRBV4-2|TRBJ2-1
CASSQDIALARNEQFF
TGTGCCAGCAGCCAAGATATTGCCCTAGCGAGGAATGAGCAGTTCTTC
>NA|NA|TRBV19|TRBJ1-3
CASSLQGAGNTIYF
TGTGCCAGTAGTCTACAGGGTGCTGGAAACACCATATATTTT
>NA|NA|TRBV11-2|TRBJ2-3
CASSPQGGTDTQYF
TGTGCCAGCAGCCCTCAAGGGGGCACAGATACGCAGTATTTT
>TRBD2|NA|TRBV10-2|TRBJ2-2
CAILAVNTGELFF
TGCGCCATACTAGCGGTGAACACCGGGGAGCTGTTTTTT
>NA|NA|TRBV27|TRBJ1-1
CASDRRPGAFF
TGTGCCAGCGACCGGAGGCCCGGCGCTTTCTTT
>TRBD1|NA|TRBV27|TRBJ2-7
CASRKGQNSYEQYF
TGTGCCAGCAGGAAGGGACAGAACTCCTACGAGCAGTACTTC
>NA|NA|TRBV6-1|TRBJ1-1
CASSEYDSYTEAFF
TGTGCCAGCAGTGAATATGACAGCTACACTGAAGCTTTCTTT
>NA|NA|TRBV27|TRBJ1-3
CASSTGGSGNTIYF
TGTGCCAGCAGTACGGGGGGCTCTGGAAACACCATATATTTT
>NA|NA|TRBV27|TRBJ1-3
CASRSWSSGNTIYF
TGTGCCAGCAGGAGTTGGTCCTCTGGAAACACCATATATTTT
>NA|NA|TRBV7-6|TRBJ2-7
CASSLRAPFSDSSYEQYF
TGTGCCAGCAGCCTACGGGCCCCCTTTTCGGATTCCTCCTACGAGCAGTACTTC
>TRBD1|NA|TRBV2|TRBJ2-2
CASSIETGGTTGELFF
TGTGCCAGCAGTATCGAGACAGGGGGGACAACCGGGGAGCTGTTTTTT
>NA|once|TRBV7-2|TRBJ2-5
CASSSQQSSTETQYF
TGTGCCAGCAGCTCACAACAGAGTTCAACAGAGACCCAGTACTTC